This T cell receptor (beta chain) was profiled in a study of a mutant IDH1 vaccine in newly diagnosed glioma. The data were produced by immunoSEQ multiplex PCR, yet TCRdb's version contains in-frame clones alone and is incomplete. The sample holds under 35,000 clones, around 80% seen once. As regards this clone: Its matching antigen is unknown.

CDR1 and CDR2 from the germline V gene are ENHRY and SYGVKD. This CDR3 contains 15 residues. Germline trimming cut 4 bases from V and 7 bases from J; bases unmatched to any gene: 6. Time point meaning: week 35, safety follow-up. The vaccine gave 300 ug of a 20-mer mutant IDH1 peptide subcutaneously per dose. This clonotype was sampled from a man aged 45 to 65 with glioma. V gene TRBV10-3 combines with J gene TRBJ1-6; TRBD1 agrees at 8 bases. The sample in question was PBMCs, obtained from a glioma patient whose treatment included an IDH1 peptide vaccine. For the CDR3, the DNA is TGTGCCATCAGTGGGCCTCAGGGGGCGAATTCACCCCTCCACTTT. Amino acids: CAISGPQGANSPLHF.